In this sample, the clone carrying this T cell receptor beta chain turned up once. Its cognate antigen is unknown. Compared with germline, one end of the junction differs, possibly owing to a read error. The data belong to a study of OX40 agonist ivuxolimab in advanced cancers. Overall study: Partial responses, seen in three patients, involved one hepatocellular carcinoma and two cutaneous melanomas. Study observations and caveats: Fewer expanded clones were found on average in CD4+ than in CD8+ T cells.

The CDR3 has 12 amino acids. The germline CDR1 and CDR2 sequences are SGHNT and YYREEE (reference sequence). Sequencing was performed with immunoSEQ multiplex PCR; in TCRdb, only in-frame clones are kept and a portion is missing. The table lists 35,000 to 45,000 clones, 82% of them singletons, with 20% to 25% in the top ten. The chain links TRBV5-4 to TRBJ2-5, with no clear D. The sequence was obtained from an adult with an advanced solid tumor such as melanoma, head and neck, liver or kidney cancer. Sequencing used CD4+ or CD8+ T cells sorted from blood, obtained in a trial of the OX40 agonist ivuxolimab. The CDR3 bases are TGTGCCAGCAGCCAGGACCAGGAGACCCAGTACTTC. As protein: CASSQDQETQYF.